This T cell receptor (beta chain) was retrieved from a study of regulatory T cells in long-lasting Graves disease. Study-level findings and limits: Relative to new patients (roughly 980), persistent patients exhibited greater sharing of public clonotypes (approximately 2,800). Gene preferences differed: TRBV28, TRBJ1-2, TRBJ2-5 in persistent cases.

Germline V gives CDR1 MNHEY, CDR2 SMNVEV (reference sequence). There are 16 residues in the CDR3. The J segment lost 0 bases and the V segment lost 4 bases, leaving 4 bases of the junction unmatched. This clonotype was seen repeatedly, ten times or more. Its antigen is undetermined. The time point: persistent/refractory GD, antithyroid drugs over 5 years with positive TRAb. The TCR library was prepared using RNA isolated from PBMCs. Xi'an, China, was home to the endocrinology department that provided patients. To make TCR beta libraries, researchers used iRepertoire HTBI primers and Arm-PCR of CDR3 regions. TCRdb called the multiplex PCR reads again in MiXCR, with one record for every CDR3 protein. The sample yields about 470,000 distinct CDR3 sequences, about 20% seen once.

The chain joins TRBV27 to TRBJ2-7; 12 positions match TRBD2. Material: peripheral blood mononuclear cells (PBMCs), obtained when the disease was refractory, from a patient treated with antithyroid drugs. This TCR was sampled from a female donor with Graves disease. CDR3 sequence reads: CASSSPLAGGSYEQYF. As DNA, the CDR3 is TGTGCCAGCAGTTCTCCACTAGCGGGGGGCTCCTACGAGCAGTACTTC.